This paragraph reports one T cell receptor beta chain. In the authors' methods: Amplification of reference gene primers provided the estimated nucleated cell counts. Only in-frame clones appear in the TCRdb table, and some are missing; sequencing was by immunoSEQ multiplex PCR. Clone size and V and J calls were adopted from that table, with D and trimming inferred from the DNA. Of about 260,000 clones listed, about 87% are singletons. CDR3 size: 15 residues. V dropped 6 bases and J dropped 8 bases, with 22 bases sitting between them. Germline CDR1 is ENHRY and CDR2 is SYGVKD. This sample is drawn from a study of blood T cell repertoires in COVID-19. Study context: The origin of the acute and convalescent COVID-19 samples was the United States, Italy and Spain. T cells, B-cell-depleted T cells, or PBMCs supplied cDNA or gDNA.

Sequenced material: peripheral blood. The TCR was taken from a woman aged 40 to 50 who had recovered from COVID-19. The J gene is TRBJ1-2, the V gene TRBV10-3; D gene ambiguous. CDR3 amino acids: CAISQPTVPSGGYTF. The CDR3 DNA is TGTGCCATCAGCCAACCGACGGTCCCTTCAGGAGGCTACACCTTC.